One sample yielded the 6 T cell receptor beta chains listed below, sequenced in a study of blood T cell repertoires in COVID-19. Sequencing was performed with immunoSEQ multiplex PCR; in TCRdb, only in-frame clones are kept and a portion is missing. The repertoire holds 280,000 or so clones, with approximately 83% as singletons. Specimen: PBMCs or T cells enriched from blood (not recorded which). The receptor set was obtained from a man younger than 45 who had recovered from COVID-19.

This clone came up once. The chain employs TRBV11-2 and TRBJ1-1; unclear D gene. The CDR3 has 13 amino acids. Germline assignment: CDR1 SGHAT and CDR2 FQNNGV. V was cut by 2 bases and J by 6 bases, with 10 bases left in between. The CDR3 sequence is CASSLLMGAEAFF. The DNA of the CDR3 is TGTGCCAGCAGCTTATTAATGGGCGCTGAAGCTTTCTTT. The full variable domain, completed using reference TRBV11-2 and TRBJ1-1, is EAGVAQSPRYKIIEKRQSVAFWCNPISGHATLYWYQQILGQGPKLLIQFQNNGVVDDSQLPKDRFSAERLKGVDSTLKIQPAKLEDSAVYLCASSLLMGAEAFFGQGTRLTVV.

J is TRBJ2-3 and V is TRBV30; D uncertain. The length of the CDR3 is 13 residues. Trimming pared 3 bases from V and 6 bases from J, leaving 13 bases between. Germline CDR1 is GTSNPN and CDR2 is SVGIG (reference sequence). CDR3 amino acids: CAWSRSFGDTQYF. The DNA for the CDR3 is TGTGCCTGGAGCCGGAGTTTTGGGGATACGCAGTATTTT. Variable domain in full (rest from reference TRBV30 and TRBJ2-3): SQTIHQWPATLVQPVGSPLSLECTVEGTSNPNLYWYRQAAGRGLQLLFYSVGIGQISSEVPQNLSASRPQDRQFILSSKKLLLSDSGFYLCAWSRSFGDTQYFGPGTRLTVL.

This rearrangement joins TRBV5-1 to TRBJ2-1; TRBD1 agrees at 7 bases. CDR1 SGHRS and CDR2 YFSETQ come from the germline V gene. V lost 4 bases and J lost 0; bases outside the gene matches: 10. This CDR3 has 17 residues. The CDR3 sequence is CASSTITGASSYNEQFF. The CDR3 DNA reads TGCGCCAGCAGCACCATAACAGGGGCGAGCTCCTACAATGAGCAGTTCTTC.

The rearrangement links TRBV9 to TRBJ1-5; possible D gene TRBD1, 6 bases. The V gene lost 4 bases and the J gene lost 8 bases, with 16 bases spanning the gap. This CDR3 has 14 amino acids. In germline, CDR1 is SGDLS, CDR2 YYNGEE. The CDR3 DNA sequence: TGTGCCAGCAGCCCAGCAGGGGCTATTGAGCCCCAGCATTTT. Its translation is CASSPAGAIEPQHF.

J is TRBJ2-5 and V is TRBV18, with D tentatively TRBD2 (5 bases). V shed 11 bases and J shed 3 bases, with 13 bases lying between them. The CDR3 runs to 12 residues. Germline CDR1 KGHSH, CDR2 LQKENI. CDR3 loop: CASESGEETQYF. For the CDR3, the DNA is TGTGCCTCGGAGAGCGGCGAAGAGACCCAGTACTTC.

This sequence joins TRBV24-1 and TRBJ1-2; D ambiguous. Trimming cost V 4 bases and J 5 bases, with 7 bases left between them. This CDR3 is built from 12 residues. The germline V gene has CDR1 KGHDR and CDR2 SFDVKD. CDR3 DNA sequence: TGTGCCACCAGTGAGGAGGGATATGGCTACACCTTC. Amino acid sequence: CATSEEGYGYTF.